Sequencing of this T cell receptor beta chain was carried out in a study of early stage breast cancer tumors. The V gene's germline CDR1 is SGHRS and CDR2 YFSETQ. CDR3 length: 13 residues. The J segment lost 3 bases and the V segment lost 7 bases, leaving 7 bases of the junction unmatched. Here immunoSEQ multiplex PCR was the method, and the copy in TCRdb shows in-frame clones only, minus some. The sample shows roughly 10,000 clones, more than 70% of them seen only once. The chain recombines TRBV5-1 with TRBJ2-7, with 7 nucleotides matching TRBD1. The sequencing input was breast tumor tissue. The TCR originated in a person between 65 and 79 years old with breast cancer. In nucleotides, the CDR3 is TGCGCCAGCTCAAGACAGGGTGGCTACGAGCAGTACTTC. It translates to CASSRQGGYEQYF.